The 29 T cell receptor beta chains below come from one sample, sequenced in a study of blood T cell repertoires in COVID-19 (dated by TCRdb to 2018 to 2021). Library generation was performed with the immunoSEQ multiplex PCR assay. This is the immuneACCESS table as TCRdb keeps it, with only in-frame sequences that have V and J called. A part of the clones is gone; compared with another copy, unresolved V genes explain less than half, and the rest is unexplained. The sample yields 150,000 to 200,000 clones; 82% were counted once. Approximately 9.1% of the sample rests with the top ten. The sample comprised peripheral blood. The receptors were sampled from a woman aged 70-85 years with acute or convalescent COVID-19.

The J gene is TRBJ2-1, the V gene TRBV19; 8 bases are shared with TRBD2. CDR3 size: 14 residues. Germline V gene lookup returns CDR1 LNHDA and CDR2 SQIVND (reference sequence). V was pared by 4 bases and J by 4 bases, with 3 bases of the junction left unmatched. The CDR3 DNA reads as TGTGCCAGTAGTAAGGGACTAGGGTACAATGAGCAGTTCTTC. This gives the protein CASSKGLGYNEQFF.

This chain uses TRBV5-1 with TRBJ1-1; D is undetermined. V shed 2 bases and J shed 1 base, with 12 bases lying between them. The CDR3 extends over 15 amino acids. The germline CDR1 and CDR2 sequences are SGHRS and YFSETQ. CDR3 loop: CASSLVQVGNTEAFF. The CDR3 region has the DNA TGCGCCAGCAGCTTAGTGCAGGTGGGGAACACTGAAGCTTTCTTT.

V gene TRBV18 combines with J gene TRBJ2-1, with D possibly matching TRBD1 (5 bases). The ends were cut back, 4 bases at V and 9 bases at J, with 13 bases in the middle. CDR1 KGHSH and CDR2 LQKENI come from the germline V gene. The CDR3 extends over 13 amino acids. The CDR3 reads CASSLEGVGEQFF. The CDR3 DNA reads TGTGCCAGCTCACTGGAAGGGGTTGGTGAGCAGTTCTTC.

The chain recombines TRBV11-2 with TRBJ1-1; TRBD1 agrees at 8 bases. The CDR3 covers 14 residues. Germline V lookup: CDR1 SGHAT, CDR2 FQNNGV. The junction had 4 bases not matched to a gene; V was cut back by 6 bases and J by 1 base. The CDR3 loop reads CASRAGTGNTEAFF. The CDR3, as DNA: TGTGCCAGCAGAGCCGGGACAGGGAACACTGAAGCTTTCTTT.

The chain uses TRBV9 and TRBJ2-7; D possibly corresponds to TRBD2 (6 bases). Germline lookup yields CDR1 SGDLS and CDR2 YYNGEE. The CDR3 extends over 14 amino acids. V gave up 0 bases and J gave up 3 bases, with 10 bases separating them. CDR3 sequence reads: CASSVDGGSYEQYF. For the CDR3, the DNA is TGTGCCAGCAGCGTAGACGGGGGAAGCTACGAGCAGTACTTC.

The chain joins TRBV14 to TRBJ2-7; maybe TRBD2 (5 bases). Deletions cut 1 base from V and 2 bases from J, with 6 bases between. The CDR3 has 13 amino acids. Germline V lookup: CDR1 SGHDN, CDR2 FVKESK. The CDR3 reads CASSQGRPYEQYF. Here the CDR3 DNA reads TGTGCCAGCAGCCAAGGGAGGCCCTACGAGCAGTACTTC. The full variable domain, its missing parts supplied by reference TRBV14 and TRBJ2-7, is EAGVTQFPSHSVIEKGQTVTLRCDPISGHDNLYWYRRVMGKEIKFLLHFVKESKQDESGMPNNRFLAERTGGTYSTLKVQPAELEDSGVYFCASSQGRPYEQYFGPGTRLTVT.

This clone was observed once. This sequence joins TRBV7-2 and TRBJ2-3, with TRBD2 identical over 9 bases. This CDR3 contains 15 residues. Germline-derived CDR1 and CDR2 are SGHTA and FQGNSA. The V and J ends lost 6 bases and 2 bases, in that order; junction bases with no gene match: 6. CDR3 sequence (DNA): TGTGCCAGCAGGTTGCTAGCGGGACCCACAGATACGCAGTATTTT. Translated: CASRLLAGPTDTQYF.

The chain uses TRBV7-2 and TRBJ2-7; D might be TRBD1 (7 bases). With 2 bases removed from V and 6 bases from J, the gap between germline ends came to 20 bases. The CDR3 is 16 amino acids. Germline assignment: CDR1 SGHTA and CDR2 FQGNSA. The CDR3 DNA sequence: TGTGCCAGCAGCTTAAAAGGGGGCGGGAACCTCCTCGAGCAGTACTTC. It is translated as CASSLKGGGNLLEQYF.

The chain recombines TRBV2 with TRBJ2-5; 9 bases match TRBD2. Trimming took 6 bases from V and 5 from J; bases not matched to a gene: 10. Germline-derived CDR1 and CDR2 are SNHLY and FYNNEI. CDR3 size: 15 residues. CDR3 nucleotides: TGTGCCAGCAGCGCCCCAGCGGGAGGATGGGAGACCCAGTACTTC. Translating gives CASSAPAGGWETQYF.

This chain joins TRBV5-4 and TRBJ2-5; 9 bases align to TRBD1. CDR1 and CDR2 from the germline V gene are SGHNT and YYREEE (reference sequence). V lost 4 bases, J lost 5 bases, and 0 bases stayed unmatched. CDR3 length equals 12 residues. CDR3 in amino acids: CASSGQGETQYF. The DNA of the CDR3 is TGTGCCAGCAGCGGACAGGGGGAGACCCAGTACTTC.

This clone showed up just once. The V and J genes are TRBV16 and TRBJ1-1, with TRBD1 as a possible D gene (5 bases). V lost 1 base, J lost 6 bases, and 12 bases lay in between. CDR1 is KGHSY, CDR2 FQNENV, per germline. CDR3 size: 14 residues. CDR3 region: CASSQLGGTAEAFF. DNA for the CDR3: TGTGCCAGCAGCCAATTGGGGGGGACCGCTGAAGCTTTCTTT.

V usage is TRBV5-1 and J usage is TRBJ2-5, with D perhaps matching TRBD1 (5 bases). The CDR3 runs to 13 residues. Per the germline V gene, CDR1 is SGHRS and CDR2 is YFSETQ. With 4 bases removed from V and 4 bases from J, the gap between germline ends came to 11 bases. The CDR3 DNA follows: TGCGCCAGCAGCAGGGGCTTGGGAGAGACCCAGTACTTC. It is translated as CASSRGLGETQYF.

V is TRBV27 and J is TRBJ2-1; 13 positions match TRBD2. The V segment lost 3 bases and the J segment 7 bases; nucleotides outside the gene matches: 9. The length of the CDR3 is 17 residues. Germline V gives CDR1 MNHEY, CDR2 SMNVEV (reference sequence). CDR3 region: CASSFVGLAGVRNEQFF. The CDR3 DNA reads TGTGCCAGCAGTTTCGTCGGACTAGCGGGAGTGCGAAATGAGCAGTTCTTC.

The rearrangement links TRBV19 to TRBJ1-3; tentatively, D is TRBD1 (5 bases). V lost 7 bases and J 0 bases, leaving 10 bases between the germline ends. In germline, CDR1 is LNHDA, CDR2 SQIVND (reference sequence). This CDR3 comprises 14 residues. The CDR3 region is CASTDSYSGNTIYF. CDR3 DNA sequence: TGTGCCAGTACCGACAGCTACTCTGGAAACACCATATATTTT. The full variable domain, with the rest looked up from reference TRBV19 and TRBJ1-3, is DGGITQSPKYLFRKEGQNVTLSCEQNLNHDAMYWYRQDPGQGLRLIYYSQIVNDFQKGDIAEGYSVSREKKESFPLTVTSAQKNPTAFYLCASTDSYSGNTIYFGEGSWLTVV.

This rearrangement joins TRBV5-1 to TRBJ1-2, with 8 positions matching TRBD1. The CDR3 runs 13 residues. Germline-derived CDR1 and CDR2 are SGHRS and YFSETQ. Unmatched junction bases numbered 2, after V lost 4 bases and J lost 3 bases. The CDR3 DNA reads as TGCGCCAGCAGCCCACAGGGGGACTATGGCTACACCTTC. It translates to CASSPQGDYGYTF.

This sequence joins TRBV28 and TRBJ1-5; a weak D match, TRBD1 (6 bases). Germline-derived CDR1 and CDR2 are MDHEN and SYDVKM. V lost 4 bases and J lost 2, with 24 bases in between. This CDR3 is built from 19 residues. CDR3 sequence: CASSSSGVWLSSGNQPQHF. DNA of the CDR3: TGTGCCAGCAGTTCCTCAGGGGTCTGGTTGTCGAGTGGCAATCAGCCCCAGCATTTT.

V is TRBV18 and J is TRBJ2-7, with 11 positions matching TRBD2. The trim removed 5 bases at V and 4 bases at J, leaving 4 bases unmatched. The CDR3 spans 14 residues. From germline, CDR1 is KGHSH and CDR2 LQKENI. The CDR3 DNA reads as TGTGCCAGCTCAGCCGGGACTAGCGGATACGAGCAGTACTTC. Residues: CASSAGTSGYEQYF.

The chain uses TRBV6-6 and TRBJ1-1; a possible D gene is TRBD1 (5 bases). There are 12 residues in the CDR3. Germline CDR1 is MNHNY and CDR2 is SVGAGI (reference sequence). V dropped 5 bases and J dropped 6 bases, with 10 bases sitting between them. In DNA, the CDR3 is TGTGCCAGCAGTGCAGGGTTGGCTGAAGCTTTCTTT. It codes for CASSAGLAEAFF.

This clone was found a few times. The rearrangement uses TRBV5-1 and TRBJ1-4; D remains unclear. There are 13 residues in the CDR3. Germline V gives CDR1 SGHRS, CDR2 YFSETQ. Deletions cut 0 bases from V and 8 bases from J, with 8 bases between. The CDR3 sequence is CASSLALDEKLFF. In DNA form, the CDR3 reads TGCGCCAGCAGCTTGGCACTAGACGAAAAACTGTTTTTT.

The V gene is TRBV9, the J gene TRBJ1-2; 8 nucleotides align to TRBD1. The CDR3 spans 13 residues. Germline V gives CDR1 SGDLS, CDR2 YYNGEE. The trim removed 1 base at V and 4 bases at J, leaving 0 bases unmatched. The CDR3 nucleotides are TGTGCCAGCAGCGTACAGGGGGCCTATGGCTACACCTTC. Translation gives CASSVQGAYGYTF.

The chain recombines TRBV6-1 with TRBJ2-1, with 9 nucleotides matching TRBD2. After removal of 2 bases from V and 10 bases from J, the junction contained 12 bases not matched to a gene. The CDR3 spans 16 residues. Germline lookup yields CDR1 MNHNS and CDR2 SASEGT. As DNA, the CDR3 is TGTGCCAGCAGTGAAAGAGGCGGGGGGGCCCGTGTGGAGCAGTTCTTC. The encoded protein is CASSERGGGARVEQFF.

The V call is TRBV27, the J call TRBJ2-3; D unclear. This CDR3 is built from 14 residues. Germline V gives CDR1 MNHEY, CDR2 SMNVEV (reference sequence). V was clipped by 8 bases and J by 1 base, with 13 bases between them. The CDR3 protein is CASSSLSRTDTQYF. For the CDR3, the DNA is TGTGCCAGCTCCTCCCTAAGCCGCACAGATACGCAGTATTTT.

The chain couples TRBV2 to TRBJ1-1; D call uncertain. Germline CDR1 and CDR2: SNHLY and FYNNEI. There are 12 residues in the CDR3. Trimming shortened V by 2 bases and J by 7 bases, and 8 bases separated the two germline ends. CDR3 coding DNA: TGTGCCAGCAGTGAATCGGGGATTGAAGCTTTCTTT. Its translation: CASSESGIEAFF.

The chain recombines TRBV7-8 with TRBJ1-2; weak D call: TRBD1 (5 bases). Germline loops: CDR1 SGHVS, CDR2 FQNEAQ. This CDR3 is 13 amino acids long. V was cut by 1 base and J by 5 bases, with 8 bases left in between. The CDR3 region has the DNA TGTGCCAGCAGCTTAGAAGGGGATTATGGCTACACCTTC. Translating it yields CASSLEGDYGYTF. The complete variable domain, with remaining parts taken from reference TRBV7-8 and TRBJ1-2, reads GAGVSQSPRYKVAKRGQDVALRCDPISGHVSLFWYQQALGQGPEFLTYFQNEAQLDKSGLPSDRFFAERPEGSVSTLKIQRTQQEDSAVYLCASSLEGDYGYTFGSGTRLTVV.

This clone occurred many times. The chain combines TRBV30 with TRBJ2-7; 7 positions agree with TRBD2. The CDR3 covers 12 residues. Germline CDR1 and CDR2: GTSNPN and SVGIG (reference sequence). The V segment lost 1 base and the J segment 3 bases; nucleotides outside the gene matches: 0. The CDR3 sequence is CAWSGDYYEQYF. CDR3 DNA: TGTGCCTGGAGTGGGGACTACTACGAGCAGTACTTC.

The V call is TRBV5-1, the J call TRBJ1-2; D ambiguous. Germline V gives CDR1 SGHRS, CDR2 YFSETQ. Trimming cost V 0 bases and J 3 bases, with 9 bases left between them. The CDR3 has 14 residues. The chain's CDR3 is CASSLGGGHYGYTF. CDR3 sequence (DNA): TGCGCCAGCAGCTTGGGAGGAGGACACTATGGCTACACCTTC.

This rearrangement joins TRBV5-1 to TRBJ1-5; D is unresolved. The CDR3 length is 15 residues. With 1 base removed from V and 0 bases from J, the gap between germline ends came to 8 bases. Germline assignment: CDR1 SGHRS and CDR2 YFSETQ. DNA for the CDR3: TGCGCCAGCAGCTTGAGTCCGGGTAGCAATCAGCCCCAGCATTTT. Translated, it gives CASSLSPGSNQPQHF.

This rearrangement joins TRBV9 to TRBJ1-2, with a tentative D call TRBD1 (6 bases). V gave up 0 bases and J gave up 5 bases, with 11 bases separating them. Germline V gene sequence: CDR1 SGDLS, CDR2 YYNGEE. The CDR3 is 14 amino acids. The CDR3 DNA reads TGTGCCAGCAGCGTAGGTTGGGACATTTATGGCTACACCTTC. This sequence encodes CASSVGWDIYGYTF. Using reference TRBV9 and TRBJ1-2 for the parts outside the CDR3, the full variable domain is DSGVTQTPKHLITATGQRVTLRCSPRSGDLSVYWYQQSLDQGLQFLIQYYNGEERAKGNILERFSAQQFPDLHSELNLSSLELGDSALYFCASSVGWDIYGYTFGSGTRLTVV.

This chain links TRBV7-2 with TRBJ2-3, with TRBD2 matching 15 bases. V shed 2 bases, J shed 6 bases, and the junction held 9 bases outside the gene matches. The CDR3 is 18 residues long. Germline V gene data show CDR1 as SGHTA and CDR2 as FQGNSA. CDR3 residues: CASSLQTGTSGGFDTQYF. DNA of the CDR3: TGTGCCAGCAGCTTACAAACCGGGACTAGCGGGGGGTTCGATACGCAGTATTTT.